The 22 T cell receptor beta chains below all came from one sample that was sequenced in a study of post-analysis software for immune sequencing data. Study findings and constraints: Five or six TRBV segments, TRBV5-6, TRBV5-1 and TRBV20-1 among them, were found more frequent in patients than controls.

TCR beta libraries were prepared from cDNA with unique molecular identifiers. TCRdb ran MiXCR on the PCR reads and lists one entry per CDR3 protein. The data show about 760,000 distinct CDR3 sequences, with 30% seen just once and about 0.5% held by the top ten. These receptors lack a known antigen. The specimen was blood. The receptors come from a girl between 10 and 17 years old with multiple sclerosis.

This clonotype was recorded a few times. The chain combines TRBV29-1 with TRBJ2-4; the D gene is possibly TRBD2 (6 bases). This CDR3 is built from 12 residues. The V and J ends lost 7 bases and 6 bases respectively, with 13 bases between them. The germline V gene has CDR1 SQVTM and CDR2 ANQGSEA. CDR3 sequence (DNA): TGCAGCGCAGCCCTGGGGGGAAACATTCAGTACTTC. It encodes CSAALGGNIQYF.

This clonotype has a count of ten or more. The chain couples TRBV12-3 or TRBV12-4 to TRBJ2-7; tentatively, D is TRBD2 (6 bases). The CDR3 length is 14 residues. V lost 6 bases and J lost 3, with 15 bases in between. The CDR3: CASSSPGLGYEQYF. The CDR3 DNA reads TGTGCCAGCAGCTCGCCGGGACTTGGCTACGAGCAGTACTTC.

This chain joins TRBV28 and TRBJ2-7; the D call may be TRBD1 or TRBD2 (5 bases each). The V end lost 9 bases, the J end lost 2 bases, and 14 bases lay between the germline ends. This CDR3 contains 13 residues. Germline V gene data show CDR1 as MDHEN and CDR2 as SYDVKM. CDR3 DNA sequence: TGTGCCAGTGGGCCGGGACGGACCTACGAGCAGTACTTC. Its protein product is CASGPGRTYEQYF.

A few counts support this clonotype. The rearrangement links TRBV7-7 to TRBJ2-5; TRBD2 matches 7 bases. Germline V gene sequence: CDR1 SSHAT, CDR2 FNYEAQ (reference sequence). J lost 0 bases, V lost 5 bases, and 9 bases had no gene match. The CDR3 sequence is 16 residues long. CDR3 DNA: TGTGCCAGCAGCCCGTCTCTAGCGGAGTACCAAGAGACCCAGTACTTC. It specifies CASSPSLAEYQETQYF.

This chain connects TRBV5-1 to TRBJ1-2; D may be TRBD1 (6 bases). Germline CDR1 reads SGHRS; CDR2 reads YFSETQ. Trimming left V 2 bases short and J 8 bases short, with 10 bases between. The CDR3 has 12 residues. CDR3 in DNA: TGCGCCAGCAGCTTTGGGGGCACAGGCTACACCTTC. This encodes CASSFGGTGYTF.

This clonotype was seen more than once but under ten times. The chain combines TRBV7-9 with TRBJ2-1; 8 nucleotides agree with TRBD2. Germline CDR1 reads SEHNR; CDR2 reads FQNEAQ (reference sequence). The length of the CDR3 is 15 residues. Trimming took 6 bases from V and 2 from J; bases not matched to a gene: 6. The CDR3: CASRPPGLAYNEQFF. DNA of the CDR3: TGTGCCAGCAGACCTCCGGGACTAGCCTACAATGAGCAGTTCTTC.

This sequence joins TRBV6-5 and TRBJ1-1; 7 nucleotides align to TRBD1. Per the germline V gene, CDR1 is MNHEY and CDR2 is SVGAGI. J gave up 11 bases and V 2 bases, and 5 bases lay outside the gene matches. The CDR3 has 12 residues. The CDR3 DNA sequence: TGTGCCAGCAGTTACCGACAGGGCACGGCTTTCTTT. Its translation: CASSYRQGTAFF.

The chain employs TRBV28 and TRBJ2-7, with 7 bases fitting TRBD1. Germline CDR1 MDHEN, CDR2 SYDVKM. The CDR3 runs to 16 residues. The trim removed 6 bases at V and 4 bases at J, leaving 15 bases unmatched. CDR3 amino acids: CASSPPKNRGFYEQYF. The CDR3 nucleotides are TGTGCCAGCAGCCCCCCAAAGAACAGGGGTTTTTACGAGCAGTACTTC.

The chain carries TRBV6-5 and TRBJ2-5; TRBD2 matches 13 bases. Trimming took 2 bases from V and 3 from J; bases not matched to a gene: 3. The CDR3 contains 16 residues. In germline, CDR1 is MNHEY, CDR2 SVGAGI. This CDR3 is CASSYPGTSGEETQYF. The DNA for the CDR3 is TGTGCCAGCAGTTACCCCGGGACTAGCGGGGAAGAGACCCAGTACTTC.

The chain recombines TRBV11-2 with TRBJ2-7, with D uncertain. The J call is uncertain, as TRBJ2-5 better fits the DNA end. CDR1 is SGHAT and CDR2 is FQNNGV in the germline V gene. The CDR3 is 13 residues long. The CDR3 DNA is TGTGCCAGCCATAATACAGTGGCAAAGACCCAGTACTTC. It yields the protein CASHNTVAKTQYF.

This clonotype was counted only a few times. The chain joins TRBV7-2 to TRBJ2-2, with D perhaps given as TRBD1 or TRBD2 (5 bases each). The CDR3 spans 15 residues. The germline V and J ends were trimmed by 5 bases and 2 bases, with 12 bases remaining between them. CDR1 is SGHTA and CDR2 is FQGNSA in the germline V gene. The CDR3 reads CASSARDPNTGELFF. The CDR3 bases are TGTGCCAGCAGCGCCCGGGACCCCAACACCGGGGAGCTGTTTTTT.

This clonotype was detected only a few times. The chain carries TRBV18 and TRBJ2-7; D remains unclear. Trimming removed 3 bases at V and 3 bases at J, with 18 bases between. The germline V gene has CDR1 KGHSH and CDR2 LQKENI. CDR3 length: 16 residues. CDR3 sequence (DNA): TGTGCCAGCTCACCTACTCCAGGATTCTCGGTCTACGAGCAGTACTTC. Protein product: CASSPTPGFSVYEQYF.

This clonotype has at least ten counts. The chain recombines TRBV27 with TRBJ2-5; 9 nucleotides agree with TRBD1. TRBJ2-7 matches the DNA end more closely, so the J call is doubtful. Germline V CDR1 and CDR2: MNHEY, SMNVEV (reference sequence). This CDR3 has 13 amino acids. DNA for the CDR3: TGTGCCAGCACAGGACAGGGGATGATCGAGCAGTACTTC. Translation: CASTGQGMIEQYF.

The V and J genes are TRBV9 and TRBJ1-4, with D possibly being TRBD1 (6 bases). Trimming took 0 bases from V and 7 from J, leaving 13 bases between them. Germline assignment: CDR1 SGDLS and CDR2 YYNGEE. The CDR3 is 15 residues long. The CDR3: CASSVAGGAVEKLFF. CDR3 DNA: TGTGCCAGCAGCGTAGCGGGGGGGGCTGTTGAAAAACTGTTTTTT.

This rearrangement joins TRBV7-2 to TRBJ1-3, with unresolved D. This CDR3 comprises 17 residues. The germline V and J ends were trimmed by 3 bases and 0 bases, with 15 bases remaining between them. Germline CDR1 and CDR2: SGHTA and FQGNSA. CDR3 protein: CASSLYRERNSGNTIYF. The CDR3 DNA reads TGTGCCAGCAGCTTGTATAGGGAAAGAAACTCTGGAAACACCATATATTTT.

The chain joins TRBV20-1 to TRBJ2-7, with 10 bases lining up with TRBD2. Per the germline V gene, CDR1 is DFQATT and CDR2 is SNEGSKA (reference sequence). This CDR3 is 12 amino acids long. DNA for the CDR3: TGCAGCCGAGCGGGAGGGGTGAATGAGCAGTACTTC. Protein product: CSRAGGVNEQYF.

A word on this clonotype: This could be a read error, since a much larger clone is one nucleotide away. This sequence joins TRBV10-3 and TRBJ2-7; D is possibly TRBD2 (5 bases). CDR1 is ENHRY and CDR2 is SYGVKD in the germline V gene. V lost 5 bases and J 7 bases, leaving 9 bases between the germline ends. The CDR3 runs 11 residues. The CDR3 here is CAISQREEQYF. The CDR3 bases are TGTGCCATCAGTCAAAGGGAGGAGCAGTACTTC.

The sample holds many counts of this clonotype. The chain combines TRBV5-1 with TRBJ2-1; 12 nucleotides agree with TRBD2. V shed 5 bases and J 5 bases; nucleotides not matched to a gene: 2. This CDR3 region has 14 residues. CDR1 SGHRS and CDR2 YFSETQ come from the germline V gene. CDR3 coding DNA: TGCGCCAGCAGTTGGACTAGCGGGAACAATGAGCAGTTCTTC. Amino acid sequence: CASSWTSGNNEQFF.

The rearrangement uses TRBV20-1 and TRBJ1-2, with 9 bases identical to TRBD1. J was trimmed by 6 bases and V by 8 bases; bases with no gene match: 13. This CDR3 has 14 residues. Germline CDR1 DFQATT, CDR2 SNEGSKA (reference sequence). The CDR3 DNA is TGCAGTATCCCCCGGAGGGACAGGGTTCATGGCTACACCTTC. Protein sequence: CSIPRRDRVHGYTF.

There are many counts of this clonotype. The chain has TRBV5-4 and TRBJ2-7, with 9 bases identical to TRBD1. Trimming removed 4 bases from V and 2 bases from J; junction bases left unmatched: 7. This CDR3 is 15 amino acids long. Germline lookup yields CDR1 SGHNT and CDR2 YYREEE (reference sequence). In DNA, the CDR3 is TGTGCCAGCAGCGCGGACAGGGGTCGGCCCTACGAGCAGTACTTC. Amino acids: CASSADRGRPYEQYF.

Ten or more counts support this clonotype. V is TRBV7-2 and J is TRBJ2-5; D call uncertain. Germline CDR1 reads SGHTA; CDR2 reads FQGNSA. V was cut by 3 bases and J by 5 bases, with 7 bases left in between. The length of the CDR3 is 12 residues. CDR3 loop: CASSLMRETQYF. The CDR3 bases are TGTGCCAGCAGCTTGATGAGGGAGACCCAGTACTTC. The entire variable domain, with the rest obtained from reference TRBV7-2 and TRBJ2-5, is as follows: GAGVSQSPSNKVTEKGKDVELRCDPISGHTALYWYRQSLGQGLEFLIYFQGNSAPDKSGLPSDRFSAERTGGSVSTLTIQRTQQEDSAVYLCASSLMRETQYFGPGTRLLVL.

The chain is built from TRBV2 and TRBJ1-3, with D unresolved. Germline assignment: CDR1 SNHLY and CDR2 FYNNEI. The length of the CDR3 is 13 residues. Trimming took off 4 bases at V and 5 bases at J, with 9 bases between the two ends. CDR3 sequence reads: CASSGPSRNTIYF. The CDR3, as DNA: TGTGCCAGCAGTGGACCATCCCGAAACACCATATATTTT. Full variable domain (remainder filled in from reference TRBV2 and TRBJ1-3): EPEVTQTPSHQVTQMGQEVILRCVPISNHLYFYWYRQILGQKVEFLVSFYNNEISEKSEIFDDQFSVERPDGSNFTLKIRSTKLEDSAMYFCASSGPSRNTIYFGEGSWLTVV.